This TCR beta chain was recovered during a study of cytomegalovirus exposure and HLA in healthy donors. Both 60 Vbeta primers and 13 Jbeta primers went into the PCR. The data were produced by immunoSEQ multiplex PCR, yet TCRdb's version contains in-frame clones alone and is incomplete. The sample consists of approximately 140,000 clones, around 81% of them appearing once. Regarding the study as a whole: TCR beta sequences reportedly predicted most subjects' HLA-A and HLA-B alleles accurately.

Notes on this clone: The antigen is unknown.

The sequence derives from a man aged 40-49 years in good health and CMV-seropositive. The sample consisted of PBMCs.

The CDR3 spells CASSSERQGHLSGNTIYF. The CDR3 bases are TGTGCCAGCAGCTCGGAACGACAGGGGCACCTCTCTGGAAACACCATATATTTT. The chain combines TRBV7-9 with TRBJ1-3; 8 nucleotides agree with TRBD1. The CDR3 totals 18 residues. Germline trimming cut 4 bases from V and 0 bases from J; bases unmatched to any gene: 11. The V gene's germline CDR1 is SEHNR and CDR2 FQNEAQ (reference sequence). The full variable domain, in which reference TRBV7-9 and TRBJ1-3 provide the parts outside the CDR3, is DTGVSQNPRHKITKRGQNVTFRCDPISEHNRLYWYRQTLGQGPEFLTYFQNEAQLEKSRLLSDRFSAERPKGSFSTLEIQRTEQGDSAMYLCASSSERQGHLSGNTIYFGEGSWLTVV.